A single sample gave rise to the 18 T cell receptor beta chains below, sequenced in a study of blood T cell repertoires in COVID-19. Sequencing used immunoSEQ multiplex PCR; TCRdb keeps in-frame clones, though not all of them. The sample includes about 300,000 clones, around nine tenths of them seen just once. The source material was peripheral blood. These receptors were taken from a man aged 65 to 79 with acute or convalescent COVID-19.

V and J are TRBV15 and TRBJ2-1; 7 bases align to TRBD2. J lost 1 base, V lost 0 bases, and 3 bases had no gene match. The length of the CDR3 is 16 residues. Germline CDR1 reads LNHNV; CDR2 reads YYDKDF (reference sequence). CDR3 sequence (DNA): TGTGCCACCAGCAGAGACTCGGGGGGTTCCTACAATGAGCAGTTCTTC. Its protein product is CATSRDSGGSYNEQFF.

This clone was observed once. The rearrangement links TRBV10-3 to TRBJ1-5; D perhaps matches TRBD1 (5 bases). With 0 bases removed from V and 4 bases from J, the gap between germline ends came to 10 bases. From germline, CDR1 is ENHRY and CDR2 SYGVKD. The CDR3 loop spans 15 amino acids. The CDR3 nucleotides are TGTGCCATCAGTGAGTCTTCAGGGTTTAATCAGCCCCAGCATTTT. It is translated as CAISESSGFNQPQHF.

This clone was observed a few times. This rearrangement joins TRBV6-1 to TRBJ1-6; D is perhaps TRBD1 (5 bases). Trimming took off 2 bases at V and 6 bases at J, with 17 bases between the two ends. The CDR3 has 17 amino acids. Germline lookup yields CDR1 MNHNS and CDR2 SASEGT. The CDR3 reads CASSEFYGGRSNSPLHF. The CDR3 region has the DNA TGTGCCAGCAGTGAATTCTATGGGGGGAGAAGTAATTCACCCCTCCACTTT.

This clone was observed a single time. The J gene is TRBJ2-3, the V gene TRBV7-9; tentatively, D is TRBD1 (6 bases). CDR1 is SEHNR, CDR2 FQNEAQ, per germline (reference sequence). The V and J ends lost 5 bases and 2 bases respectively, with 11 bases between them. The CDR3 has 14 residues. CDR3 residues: CASSLDSYTDTQYF. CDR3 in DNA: TGTGCCAGCAGCCTGGACAGCTACACAGATACGCAGTATTTT.

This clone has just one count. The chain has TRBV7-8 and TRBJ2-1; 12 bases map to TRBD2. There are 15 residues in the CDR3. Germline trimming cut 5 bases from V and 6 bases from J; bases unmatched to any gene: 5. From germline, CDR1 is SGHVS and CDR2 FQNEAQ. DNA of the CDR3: TGTGCCAGCAGCCTCCGGACTAGCGGGGCCAATGAGCAGTTCTTC. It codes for CASSLRTSGANEQFF.

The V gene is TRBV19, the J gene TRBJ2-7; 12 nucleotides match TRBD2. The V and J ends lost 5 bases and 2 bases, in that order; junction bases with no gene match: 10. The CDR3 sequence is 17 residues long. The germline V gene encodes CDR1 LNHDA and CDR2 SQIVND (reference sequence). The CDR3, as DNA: TGTGCCAGTAGTGCACGGACTAGCGGGAACCAGGCCTACGAGCAGTACTTC. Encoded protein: CASSARTSGNQAYEQYF.

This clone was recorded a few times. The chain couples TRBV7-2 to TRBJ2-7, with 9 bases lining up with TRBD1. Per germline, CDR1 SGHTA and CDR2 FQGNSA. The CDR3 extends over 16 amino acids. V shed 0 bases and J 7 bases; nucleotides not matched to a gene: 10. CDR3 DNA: TGTGCCAGCAGCTTAGCGCTGGGACAGGGACTTGGGGAGCAGTACTTC. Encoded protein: CASSLALGQGLGEQYF.

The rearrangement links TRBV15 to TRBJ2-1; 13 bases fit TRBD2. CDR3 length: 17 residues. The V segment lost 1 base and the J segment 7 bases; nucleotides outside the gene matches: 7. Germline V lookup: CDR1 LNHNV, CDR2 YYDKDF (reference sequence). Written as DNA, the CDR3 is TGTGCCACCAGCAGAGGCACTAGCGGGGGGGCTTTTAATGAGCAGTTCTTC. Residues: CATSRGTSGGAFNEQFF.

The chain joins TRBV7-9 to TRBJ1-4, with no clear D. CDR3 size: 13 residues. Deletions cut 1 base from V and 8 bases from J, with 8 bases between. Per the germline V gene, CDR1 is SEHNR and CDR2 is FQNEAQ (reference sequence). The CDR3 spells CASSLVGGEKLFF. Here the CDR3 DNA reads TGTGCCAGCAGCTTAGTGGGAGGAGAAAAACTGTTTTTT.

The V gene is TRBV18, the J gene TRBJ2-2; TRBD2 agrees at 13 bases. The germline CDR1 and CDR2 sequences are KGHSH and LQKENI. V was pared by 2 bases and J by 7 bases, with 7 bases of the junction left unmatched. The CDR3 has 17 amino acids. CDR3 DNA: TGTGCCAGCTCACCAGGACTAGCGGGAGTTACCGTCGGGGAGCTGTTTTTT. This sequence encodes CASSPGLAGVTVGELFF.

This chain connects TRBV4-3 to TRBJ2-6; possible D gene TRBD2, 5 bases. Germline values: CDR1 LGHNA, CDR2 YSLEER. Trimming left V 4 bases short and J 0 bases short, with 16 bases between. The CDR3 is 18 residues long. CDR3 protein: CASSRGIATYSGANVLTF. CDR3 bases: TGCGCCAGCAGCCGGGGAATAGCGACTTACTCTGGGGCCAACGTCCTGACTTTC.

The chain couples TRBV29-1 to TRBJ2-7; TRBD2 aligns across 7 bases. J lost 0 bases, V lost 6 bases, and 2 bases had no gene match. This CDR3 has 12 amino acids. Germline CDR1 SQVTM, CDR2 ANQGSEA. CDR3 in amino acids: CSVGTNSYEQYF. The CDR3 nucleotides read TGCAGCGTAGGGACTAACTCCTACGAGCAGTACTTC.

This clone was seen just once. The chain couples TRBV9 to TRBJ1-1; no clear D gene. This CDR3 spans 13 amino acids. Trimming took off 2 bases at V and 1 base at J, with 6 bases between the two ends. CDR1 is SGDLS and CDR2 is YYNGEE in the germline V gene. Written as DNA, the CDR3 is TGTGCCAGCAGCGTTTCCCAGAACACTGAAGCTTTCTTT. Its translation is CASSVSQNTEAFF.

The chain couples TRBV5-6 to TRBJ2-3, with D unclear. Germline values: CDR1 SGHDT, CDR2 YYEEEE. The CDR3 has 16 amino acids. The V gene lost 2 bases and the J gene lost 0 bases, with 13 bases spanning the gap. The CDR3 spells CASSFNRRLSTDTQYF. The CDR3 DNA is TGTGCCAGCAGCTTCAACAGACGGCTTAGCACAGATACGCAGTATTTT. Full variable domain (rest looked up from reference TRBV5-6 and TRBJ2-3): DAGVTQSPTHLIKTRGQQVTLRCSPKSGHDTVSWYQQALGQGPQFIFQYYEEEERQRGNFPDRFSGHQFPNYSSELNVNALLLGDSALYLCASSFNRRLSTDTQYFGPGTRLTVL.

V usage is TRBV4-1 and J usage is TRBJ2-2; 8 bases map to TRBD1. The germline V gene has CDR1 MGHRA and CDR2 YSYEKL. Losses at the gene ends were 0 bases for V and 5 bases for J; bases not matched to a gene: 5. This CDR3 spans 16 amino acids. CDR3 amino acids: CASSQEIQGVTGELFF. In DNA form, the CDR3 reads TGCGCCAGCAGCCAAGAGATACAGGGGGTAACCGGGGAGCTGTTTTTT.

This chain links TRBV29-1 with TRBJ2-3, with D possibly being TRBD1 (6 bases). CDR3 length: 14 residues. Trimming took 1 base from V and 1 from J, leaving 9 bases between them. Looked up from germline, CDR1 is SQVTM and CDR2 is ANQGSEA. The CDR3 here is CSVEANRGTDTQYF. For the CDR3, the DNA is TGCAGCGTTGAAGCCAACAGGGGCACAGATACGCAGTATTTT.

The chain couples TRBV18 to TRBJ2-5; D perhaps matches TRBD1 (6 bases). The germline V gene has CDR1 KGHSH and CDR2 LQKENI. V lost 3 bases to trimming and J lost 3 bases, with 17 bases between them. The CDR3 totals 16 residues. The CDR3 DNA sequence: TGTGCCAGCTCACCGACCCAGATTACAGGGAAAGAGACCCAGTACTTC. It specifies CASSPTQITGKETQYF.

The CDR3, as DNA: TGTGCCAGCAGTTCGGGACTAGTCACCGGGGAGCTGTTTTTT. Its translation: CASSSGLVTGELFF. The genes are TRBV28 and TRBJ2-2, with 8 bases fitting TRBD2. Germline V gene data show CDR1 as MDHEN and CDR2 as SYDVKM. Losses at the gene ends were 4 bases for V and 4 bases for J; bases not matched to a gene: 2. The CDR3 contains 14 residues.